This T cell receptor beta chain was identified in a study of blood T cell repertoires in COVID-19. Produced via immunoSEQ multiplex PCR; TCRdb's table is partial and in-frame only. The sample holds fewer than 300,000 clones; approximately 80% are singletons and the top ten take approximately 9%. This clone has a handful of counts. Per the germline V gene, CDR1 is KGHSH and CDR2 is LQKENI. The CDR3 is 17 amino acids. V was trimmed by 1 base and J by 5 bases, leaving 18 bases between them. The sample consisted of peripheral blood. The receptor comes from a human donor in a cohort sampled during active COVID-19. The gene calls are TRBV18 and TRBJ1-5; D remains ambiguous. CDR3 amino acids: CASSPRGGGVSDQPQHF. The CDR3 DNA reads as TGTGCCAGCTCACCACGAGGTGGCGGGGTTTCCGATCAGCCCCAGCATTTT.